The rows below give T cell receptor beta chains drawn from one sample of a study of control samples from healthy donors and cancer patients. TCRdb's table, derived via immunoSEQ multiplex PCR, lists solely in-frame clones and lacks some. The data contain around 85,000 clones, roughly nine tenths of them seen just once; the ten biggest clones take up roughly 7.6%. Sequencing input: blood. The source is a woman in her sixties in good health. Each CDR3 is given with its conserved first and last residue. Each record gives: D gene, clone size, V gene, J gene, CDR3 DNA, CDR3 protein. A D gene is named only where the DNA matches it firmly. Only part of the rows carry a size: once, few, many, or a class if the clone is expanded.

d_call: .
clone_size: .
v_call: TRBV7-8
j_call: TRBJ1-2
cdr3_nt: TGTGCCAGCAGCGGCGGGACACTGGGTTTTGGCTACACCTTC
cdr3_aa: CASSGGTLGFGYTF

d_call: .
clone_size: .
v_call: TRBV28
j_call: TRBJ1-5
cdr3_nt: TGTGCCAGCAGTCCCTGGGCACGCAGGGCGGGCGGCCAGCCCCAGCATTTT
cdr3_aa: CASSPWARRAGGQPQHF

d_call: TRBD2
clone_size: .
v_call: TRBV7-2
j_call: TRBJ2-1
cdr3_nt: TGTGCCAGCAGACCCGGACTAGCGGATAACAATGAGCAGTTCTTC
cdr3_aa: CASRPGLADNNEQFF

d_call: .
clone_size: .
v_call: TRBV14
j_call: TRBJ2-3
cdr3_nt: TGTGCCAGCAGCCAAGTTGGGGGTGCGAGAGATACGCAGTATTTT
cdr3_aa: CASSQVGGARDTQYF

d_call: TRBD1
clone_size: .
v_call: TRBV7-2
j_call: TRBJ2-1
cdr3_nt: TGTGCCAGCAGTAGGGACAGGTGGACGAATGAGCAGTTCTTC
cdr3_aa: CASSRDRWTNEQFF

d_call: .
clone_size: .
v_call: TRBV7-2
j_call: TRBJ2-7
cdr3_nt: TGTGCCAGCAGCCCATCGGGCACGAACTCCTACGAGCAGTACTTC
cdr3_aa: CASSPSGTNSYEQYF

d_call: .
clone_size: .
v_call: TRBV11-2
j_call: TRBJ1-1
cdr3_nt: TGTGCCAGCAGCGCTAGAGTTCTTCGTGGGGGCGGCCCCCTTATTGAAGCTTTCTTT
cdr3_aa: CASSARVLRGGGPLIEAFF

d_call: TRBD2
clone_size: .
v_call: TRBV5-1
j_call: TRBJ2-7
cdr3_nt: TGCGCCAGCAGGACACTAGCGGGGAACTCCTACGAGCAGTACTTC
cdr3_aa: CASRTLAGNSYEQYF

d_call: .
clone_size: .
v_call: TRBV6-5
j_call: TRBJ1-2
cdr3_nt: TGTGCCAGCAGTCGCAGTTCGGGTGGTGACTATGGCTACACCTTC
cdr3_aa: CASSRSSGGDYGYTF

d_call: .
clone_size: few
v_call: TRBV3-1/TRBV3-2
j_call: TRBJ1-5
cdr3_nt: TGTGCCAGCAGCCAAGATCTAGGGCTTCAGCCCCAGCATTTT
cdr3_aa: CASSQDLGLQPQHF

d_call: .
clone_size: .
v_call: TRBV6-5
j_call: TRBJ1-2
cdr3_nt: TGTGCCAGCAGTTCCAGCACCCCCCCGCACTATGGCTACACCTTC
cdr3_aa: CASSSSTPPHYGYTF

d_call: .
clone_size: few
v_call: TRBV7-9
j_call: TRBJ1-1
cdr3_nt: TGTGCCAGCAGCTTGGAGGGAGTAAGGGCCACTGAAGCTTTCTTT
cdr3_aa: CASSLEGVRATEAFF

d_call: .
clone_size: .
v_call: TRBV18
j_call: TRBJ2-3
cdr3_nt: TGTGCCAGCTCACAAACGGGGGGCCCAGCAGATACGCAGTATTTT
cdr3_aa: CASSQTGGPADTQYF